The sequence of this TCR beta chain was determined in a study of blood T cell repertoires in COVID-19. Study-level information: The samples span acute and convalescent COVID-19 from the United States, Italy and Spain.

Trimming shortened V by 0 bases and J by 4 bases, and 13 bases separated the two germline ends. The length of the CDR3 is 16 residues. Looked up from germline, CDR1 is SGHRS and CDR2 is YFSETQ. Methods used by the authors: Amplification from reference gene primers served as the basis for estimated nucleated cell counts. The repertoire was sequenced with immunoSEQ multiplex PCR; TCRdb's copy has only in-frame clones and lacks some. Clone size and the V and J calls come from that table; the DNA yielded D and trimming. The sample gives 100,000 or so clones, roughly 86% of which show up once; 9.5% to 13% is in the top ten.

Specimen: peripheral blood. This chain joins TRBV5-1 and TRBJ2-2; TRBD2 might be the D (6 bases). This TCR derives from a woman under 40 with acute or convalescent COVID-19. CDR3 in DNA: TGCGCCAGCAGCTTGGCGGCAGGGAGGTCCACCGGGGAGCTGTTTTTT. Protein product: CASSLAAGRSTGELFF.